Below, 9 T cell receptor beta chains from the same sample are listed, as sequenced in a study of blood T cell repertoires in COVID-19. Repertoires were generated with immunoSEQ multiplex PCR, while TCRdb's copy carries only in-frame clones and drops some. The table lists some 220,000 clones, approximately 84% of them singletons. The sample was peripheral blood. These receptors were collected from a man aged 50 to 59 who had recovered from COVID-19.

The chain joins TRBV6-5 to TRBJ2-7; perhaps TRBD2 as D (6 bases). The CDR3 is 14 residues long. Germline assignment: CDR1 MNHEY and CDR2 SVGAGI. Deletions cut 6 bases from V and 0 bases from J, with 12 bases between. In nucleotides, the CDR3 is TGTGCCAGCAGAGGGACTGCCTCCTCCTACGAGCAGTACTTC. It specifies CASRGTASSYEQYF.

The chain employs TRBV6-5 and TRBJ1-1, with TRBD1 matching 7 bases. Germline V CDR1 and CDR2: MNHEY, SVGAGI. V was clipped by 5 bases and J by 5 bases; unmatched bases: 11. CDR3 length: 15 amino acids. In DNA form, the CDR3 reads TGTGCCAGCAGTCCGATACAGGGGCCGGGGACTGAAGCTTTCTTT. Translated: CASSPIQGPGTEAFF.

This chain links TRBV6-2 or TRBV6-3 with TRBJ2-7, with D uncertain. Trimming pared 5 bases from V and 3 bases from J, leaving 14 bases between. CDR1 MNHEY and CDR2 SVGEGT come from the germline V gene. The CDR3 has 14 residues. Here the CDR3 reads CASSNPSYLYEQYF. The CDR3 bases are TGTGCCAGCAGTAACCCGAGCTACCTCTACGAGCAGTACTTC.

V usage is TRBV29-1 and J usage is TRBJ2-3, with 12 bases aligning to TRBD2. The CDR3 sequence is 15 residues long. CDR1 and CDR2 from the germline V gene are SQVTM and ANQGSEA. V gave up 6 bases and J gave up 2 bases; unmatched junction bases: 6. CDR3 region: CSVVGLAGYTDTQYF. The CDR3, as DNA: TGCAGCGTAGTCGGACTAGCGGGATACACAGATACGCAGTATTTT.

The chain recombines TRBV6-5 with TRBJ1-5; maybe TRBD1 (6 bases). Germline V CDR1 and CDR2: MNHEY, SVGAGI. The CDR3 extends over 13 amino acids. The V gene lost 5 bases and the J gene lost 7 bases, with 12 bases spanning the gap. The CDR3 sequence: CASSNRDGQPQHF. The CDR3 bases are TGTGCCAGCAGTAACAGGGACGGGCAGCCCCAGCATTTT.

The V gene is TRBV5-1, the J gene TRBJ2-7, with D possibly TRBD2 on 5 matching bases. CDR1 and CDR2 from the germline V gene are SGHRS and YFSETQ. The CDR3 loop spans 14 amino acids. V was cut by 0 bases and J by 4 bases, with 11 bases left in between. The CDR3 spells CASSLGERVYEQYF. The CDR3 region has the DNA TGCGCCAGCAGCTTGGGGGAGAGGGTTTACGAGCAGTACTTC.

The chain combines TRBV9 with TRBJ2-1, with 8 bases matching TRBD2. In germline, CDR1 is SGDLS, CDR2 YYNGEE. With V trimmed by 3 bases and J by 5 bases, 13 bases remained unmatched. This CDR3 region has 17 residues. The DNA for the CDR3 is TGTGCCAGCAGCGCAGGACTAGCCGCGGTTCCAAACAATGAGCAGTTCTTC. This encodes CASSAGLAAVPNNEQFF.

The CDR3 DNA is TGTGCCAGCAGTCCGGTGCGGGACACCGGGGAGCTGTTTTTT. This sequence encodes CASSPVRDTGELFF. The V call is TRBV28, the J call TRBJ2-2, with D maybe TRBD2 (5 bases). Germline assignment: CDR1 MDHEN and CDR2 SYDVKM. Trimming shortened V by 5 bases and J by 3 bases, and 10 bases separated the two germline ends. The CDR3 has 14 amino acids.

CDR3 sequence reads: CASSPRTASNNYGYTF. CDR3 sequence (DNA): TGTGCCAGCTCACCCCGGACAGCATCAAACAACTATGGCTACACCTTC. This sequence joins TRBV18 and TRBJ1-2; possibly TRBD1 for D (6 bases). Germline V CDR1 and CDR2: KGHSH, LQKENI. The CDR3 has 16 residues. V dropped 3 bases and J dropped 2 bases, with 16 bases sitting between them.